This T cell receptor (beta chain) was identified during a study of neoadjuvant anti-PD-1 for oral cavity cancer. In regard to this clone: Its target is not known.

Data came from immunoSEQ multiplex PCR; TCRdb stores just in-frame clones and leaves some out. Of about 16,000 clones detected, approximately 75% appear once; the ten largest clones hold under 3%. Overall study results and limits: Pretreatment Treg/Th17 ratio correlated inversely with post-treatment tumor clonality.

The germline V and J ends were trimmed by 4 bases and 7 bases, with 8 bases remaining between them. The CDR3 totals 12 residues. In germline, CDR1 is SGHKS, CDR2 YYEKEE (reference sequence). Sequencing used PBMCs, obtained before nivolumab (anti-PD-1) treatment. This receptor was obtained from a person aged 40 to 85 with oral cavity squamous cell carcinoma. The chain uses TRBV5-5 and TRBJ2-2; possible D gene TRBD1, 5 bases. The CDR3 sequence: CASSRQGGELFF. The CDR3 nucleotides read TGTGCCAGCAGCCGGCAGGGCGGGGAGCTGTTTTTT.